These T cell receptor beta chains were read from a single sample in a study of blood T cells in healthy people across ages. TCRdb reprocessed the 5' RACE reads with MiXCR, giving one entry per CDR3 protein. The sample comprises approximately 800,000 distinct CDR3 sequences, about 45% of which are singletons, and roughly 18% rests with the top ten. Sequences were obtained from blood. These TCRs come from a man at least 80 years old in good health. CDR3s include the opening cysteine and the closing phenylalanine or tryptophan. The size field is filled for only some rows; it gives once, few, many or a size class.

size | V | CDR3
. | TRBV20-1 | CSALEGKTDTQYF
. | TRBV29-1 | CSASGSYNEQYF
few | TRBV7-9 | CASSVVERGSIQYF
. | TRBV29-1 | CSVGVAYNEQFF
. | TRBV10-3 | CAISLLAGGYNEQFF
. | TRBV12-3/TRBV12-4 | CASSFQFRDNQPQHF
. | TRBV20-1 | CSARPLAGITDTQYF
. | TRBV25-1 | CASSMGQGAYEQYF
. | TRBV10-3 | CAISDRTSGPYNEQYF
few | TRBV27 | CASSTLAGTSYNEQFF
. | TRBV20-1 | CSAGVGQTDTQYF
few | TRBV18 | CASSPLGTGVQSSQETQYF
. | TRBV7-2 | CASSSRRGVSANTGELFF
few | TRBV28 | CASRGGGGGNEQYF
. | TRBV6-4 | CASNRPPLNEQFF
once | TRBV7-8 | CASSMLGFRETQYF
. | TRBV11-2 | CASRNWLGQHSLHSKERENYEQYF
few | TRBV5-5 | CASSAHLAEQFF
. | TRBV4-1 | CASSQSGPGWDTEAFF
. | TRBV15 | CATSRDIPGRIQETQYF
. | TRBV9 | CASSVTTGAEQFF
. | TRBV20-1 | CSAATGVNTEAFF
few | TRBV21-1 | CASSKVGLAGGAIPYEQYF
. | TRBV30 | CAWSSRTGHETQYF
. | TRBV7-9 | CASSPTRSSSYNSPLHF
. | TRBV29-1 | CSTRDSLNQPQHF
. | TRBV27 | CASSLISSGIYEQYF
. | TRBV11-3 | CASSSATSGSYEQYF
once | TRBV12-3/TRBV12-4 | CASSTQRGGTEAFF
. | TRBV7-9 | CASSPPALAETQYF
. | TRBV4-2 | CASSQEMQGASYNSPLHF
. | TRBV12-5 | CASAMDGYNEQFF
. | TRBV12-3/TRBV12-4 | CASSSPGLAREQYF
many | TRBV5-1 | CASSLGTLAFF
. | TRBV20-1 | CSARDPAPEGYEQYF
. | TRBV9 | CASSVGSRVGTEAFF
. | TRBV27 | CARSDIQYF
. | TRBV20-1 | CSALPGQVNNEQFF
. | TRBV6-2/TRBV6-3 | CASSSAGGYDEQFF
. | TRBV2 | CASSGQGGSRDTQYF
. | TRBV18 | CASSIGTDSNYGYTF
once | TRBV6-5 | CASSNDDGNTEAFF
. | TRBV3-1 | CASSLRTAETQYF
. | TRBV7-3 | CASSPDGGRTYEQYF
. | TRBV20-1 | CSARPILAGIQETQYF
. | TRBV29-1 | CSVESPQGGNEQFF
. | TRBV12-3/TRBV12-4 | CASSYHGRINYGYTF
few | TRBV10-3 | CAISGTSGRDEQFF
. | TRBV11-2 | CASSLLGGTSTDTQYF
. | TRBV28 | CASSSPGQGDTEAFF
. | TRBV4-3 | CASSQDHGTVYEQYF
. | TRBV5-1 | CASSLARGMRGTDTQYF
few | TRBV3-1 | CASSQGAGSPYEQYF
few | TRBV5-5 | CASSLAPELTDTQYF
. | TRBV9 | CASSVATPAMDIRAPYNEQFF
. | TRBV25-1 | CASSFAGQGKKETQYF
. | TRBV2 | CASGEYFTDTQYF
once | TRBV28 | CASRSNQPQHF
. | TRBV29-1 | CSVAGTGENIQYF
. | TRBV20-1 | CSARGGKGTDTQYF